This T cell receptor beta chain came from a study of T cells in Graves' hyperthyroidism and ophthalmopathy. In its sample, this clonotype was seen many times. Its antigen is unidentified. Study findings and constraints: Ophthalmopathy prediction by the model preceded onset by a median about 6 months.

This CDR3 is built from 18 residues. Germline CDR1 reads DFQATT; CDR2 reads SNEGSKA (reference sequence). Trimming at V came to 0 bases and at J to 0 bases, leaving 11 bases not matched to a gene. Amplification of TCR beta CDR3 regions used RNA as the template. An initial round of RT-PCR targeting the TCR CDR3 relied on the HTBI primer set. From the multiplex PCR reads, TCRdb called clonotypes with MiXCR, one entry per CDR3 protein. The sample lists 640,000 or so distinct CDR3 sequences; 12% to 15% were seen once. The sequence was obtained from a woman under 30 with Graves' ophthalmopathy. The sequenced material came from blood. The rearrangement links TRBV20-1 to TRBJ2-7; 10 positions agree with TRBD1. CDR3 DNA: TGCAGTGCTAGAGATGACGGGGACAGGGGATACCCCTCCTACGAGCAGTACTTC. It is translated as CSARDDGDRGYPSYEQYF.